These 2 T cell receptor beta chains originate from one sample sequenced in a study of OX40 agonist ivuxolimab in advanced cancers. Here immunoSEQ multiplex PCR was the method, and the copy in TCRdb shows in-frame clones only, minus some. The sample contains about 93,000 clones, roughly nine tenths of which appear only once. The material sequenced was CD4+ or CD8+ T cells sorted from blood, taken in a trial of the OX40 agonist ivuxolimab. These receptors originate from an adult with an advanced solid tumor such as melanoma, head and neck, liver or kidney cancer.

This clone has only one observation. This sequence joins TRBV30 and TRBJ1-2; D perhaps matches TRBD1 (6 bases). The length of the CDR3 is 14 residues. Between the trimmed V and J ends, which lost 7 bases and 0 bases, there was a span of 15 bases. Germline V gene data show CDR1 as GTSNPN and CDR2 as SVGIG (reference sequence). CDR3 bases: TGTGCCTTTGCTCCAGGGACACCTAACTATGGCTACACCTTC. Protein: CAFAPGTPNYGYTF.

This chain connects TRBV19 to TRBJ1-1; D gene uncertain. This CDR3 spans 13 amino acids. The germline V gene has CDR1 LNHDA and CDR2 SQIVND (reference sequence). Deletions cut 3 bases from V and 0 bases from J, with 5 bases between. The CDR3 region has the DNA TGTGCCAGTAGTATTGGAATGAACACTGAAGCTTTCTTT. This translates into CASSIGMNTEAFF.